This T cell receptor (beta chain) was retrieved from a study of Graves' ophthalmopathy and Graves' hyperthyroidism. Study observations and caveats: Ophthalmopathy was separated from stable hyperthyroidism by a 13-signature model with around 89% sensitivity and roughly 84% specificity.

There are many counts of this clonotype. Antigen: not known. RNA transcripts provided the template for amplifying TCR beta CDR3 regions. First-round RT-PCR employed HTBI primers, with a second-round multiplex PCR after it. TCRdb reprocessed the multiplex PCR reads with MiXCR, giving one entry per CDR3 protein. The sample consists of about 220,000 distinct CDR3 sequences, about a fifth of them appearing once. The ends were cut back, 2 bases at V and 2 bases at J, with 10 bases in the middle. CDR1 and CDR2 (germline): SEHNR, FQNEAQ (reference sequence). CDR3 length: 14 residues. What was sequenced was peripheral blood. The clonotype originates from a woman between 45 and 60 years old with Graves' ophthalmopathy. V gene TRBV7-9 combines with J gene TRBJ2-7; D gene uncertain. The CDR3 loop is CASSLSEQPYEQYF. Here the CDR3 DNA reads TGTGCCAGCAGCTTATCCGAACAGCCCTACGAGCAGTACTTC.